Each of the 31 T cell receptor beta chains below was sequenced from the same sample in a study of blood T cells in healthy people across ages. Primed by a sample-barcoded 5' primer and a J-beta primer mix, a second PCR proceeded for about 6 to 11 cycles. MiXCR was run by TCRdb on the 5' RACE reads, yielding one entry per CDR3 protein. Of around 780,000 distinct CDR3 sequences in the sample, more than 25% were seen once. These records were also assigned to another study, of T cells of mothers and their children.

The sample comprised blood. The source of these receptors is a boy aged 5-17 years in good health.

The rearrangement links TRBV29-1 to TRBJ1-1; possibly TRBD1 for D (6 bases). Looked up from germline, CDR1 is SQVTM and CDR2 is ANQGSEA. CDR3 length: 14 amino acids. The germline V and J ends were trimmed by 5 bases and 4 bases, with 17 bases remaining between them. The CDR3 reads CSVRDRLFGTEAFF. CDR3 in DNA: TGCAGCGTTAGAGACAGGCTGTTTGGCACTGAAGCTTTCTTT.

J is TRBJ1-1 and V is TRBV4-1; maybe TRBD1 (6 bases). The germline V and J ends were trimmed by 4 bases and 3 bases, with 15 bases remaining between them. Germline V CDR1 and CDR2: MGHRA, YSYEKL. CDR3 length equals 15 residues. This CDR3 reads CASSPNRGGDTEAFF. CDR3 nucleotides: TGCGCCAGCAGCCCAAATCGAGGGGGTGACACTGAAGCTTTCTTT.

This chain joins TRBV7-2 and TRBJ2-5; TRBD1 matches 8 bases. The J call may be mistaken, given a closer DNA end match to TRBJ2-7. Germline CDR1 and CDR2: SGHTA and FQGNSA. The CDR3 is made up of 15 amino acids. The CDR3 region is CASSLVRTGPYEQYF. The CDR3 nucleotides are TGTGCCAGCAGCTTAGTTAGGACAGGGCCCTACGAGCAGTACTTC.

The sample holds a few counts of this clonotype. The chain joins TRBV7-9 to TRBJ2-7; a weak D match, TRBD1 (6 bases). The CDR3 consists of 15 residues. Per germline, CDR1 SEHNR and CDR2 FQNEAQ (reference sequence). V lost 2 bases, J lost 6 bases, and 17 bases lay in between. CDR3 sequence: CASSLRGYTGSEQYF. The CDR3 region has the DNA TGTGCCAGCAGCTTACGGGGATATACAGGGAGCGAGCAGTACTTC.

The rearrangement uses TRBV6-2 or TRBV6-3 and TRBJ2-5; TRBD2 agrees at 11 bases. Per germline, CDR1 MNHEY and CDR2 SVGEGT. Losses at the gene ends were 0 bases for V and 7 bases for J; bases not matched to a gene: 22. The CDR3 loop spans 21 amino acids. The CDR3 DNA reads TGTGCCAGCAGTTACTCGAAGCAGGGAGTGGTAGCGGGGGGGCCGGTGGGGACCCAGTACTTC. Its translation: CASSYSKQGVVAGGPVGTQYF.

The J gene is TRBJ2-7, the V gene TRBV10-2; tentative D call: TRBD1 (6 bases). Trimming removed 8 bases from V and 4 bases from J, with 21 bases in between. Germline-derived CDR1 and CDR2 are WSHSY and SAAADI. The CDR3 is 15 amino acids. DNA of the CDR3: TGCGCCAGCTGTTGGGGTTGGCAGGGGCATTACGAGCAGTACTTC. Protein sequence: CASCWGWQGHYEQYF.

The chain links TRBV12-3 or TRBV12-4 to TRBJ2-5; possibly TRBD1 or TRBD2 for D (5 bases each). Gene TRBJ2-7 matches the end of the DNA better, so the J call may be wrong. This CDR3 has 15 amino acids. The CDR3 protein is CASRRPNGALYEQYF. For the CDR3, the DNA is TGTGCCAGCAGACGACCGAACGGGGCTTTATACGAGCAGTACTTC.

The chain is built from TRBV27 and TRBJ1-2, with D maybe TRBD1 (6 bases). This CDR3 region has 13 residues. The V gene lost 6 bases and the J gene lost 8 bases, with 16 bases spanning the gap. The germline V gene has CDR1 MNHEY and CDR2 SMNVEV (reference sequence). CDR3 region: CASRPGTTSGYTF. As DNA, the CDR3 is TGTGCCAGCAGGCCGGGGACAACTTCGGGCTACACCTTC.

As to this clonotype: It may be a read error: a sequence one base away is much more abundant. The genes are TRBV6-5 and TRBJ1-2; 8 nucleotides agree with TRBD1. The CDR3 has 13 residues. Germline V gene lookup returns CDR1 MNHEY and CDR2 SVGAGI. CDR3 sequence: CASSYQGALGYAF. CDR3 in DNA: TGTGCCAGCAGCTACCAGGGGGCGTTGGGCTACGCCTTC.

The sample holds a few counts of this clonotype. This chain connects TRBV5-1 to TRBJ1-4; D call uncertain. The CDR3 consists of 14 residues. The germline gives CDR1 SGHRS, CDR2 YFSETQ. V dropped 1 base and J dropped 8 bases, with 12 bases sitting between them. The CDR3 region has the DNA TGCGCCAGCAGCTTGAAGTCAAGAGGAGAAAAACTGTTTTTT. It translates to CASSLKSRGEKLFF. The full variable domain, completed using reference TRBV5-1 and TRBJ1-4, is KAGVTQTPRYLIKTRGQQVTLSCSPISGHRSVSWYQQTPGQGLQFLFEYFSETQRNKGNFPGRFSGRQFSNSRSEMNVSTLELGDSALYLCASSLKSRGEKLFFGSGTQLSVL.

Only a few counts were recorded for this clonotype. CDR3 loop: CASSLVTSGGLYNEQFF. In nucleotides, the CDR3 is TGTGCCAGCAGCTTAGTTACTAGCGGGGGGCTCTACAATGAGCAGTTCTTC. V is TRBV7-2 and J is TRBJ2-1, with 12 bases matching TRBD2. There are 17 residues in the CDR3. J was trimmed by 3 bases and V by 1 base; bases with no gene match: 4. The germline gives CDR1 SGHTA, CDR2 FQGNSA.

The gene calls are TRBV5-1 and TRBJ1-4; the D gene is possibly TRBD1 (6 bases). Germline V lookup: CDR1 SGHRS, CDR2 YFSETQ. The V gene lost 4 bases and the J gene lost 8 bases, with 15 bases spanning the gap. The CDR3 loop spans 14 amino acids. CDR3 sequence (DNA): TGCGCCAGCAGCGGGGGGGCCGGAGGGGAAAAACTGTTTTTT. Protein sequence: CASSGGAGGEKLFF.

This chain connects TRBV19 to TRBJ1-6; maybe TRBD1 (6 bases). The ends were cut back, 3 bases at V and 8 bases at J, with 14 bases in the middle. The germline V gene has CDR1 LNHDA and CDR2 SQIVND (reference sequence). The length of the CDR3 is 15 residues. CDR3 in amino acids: CASSISSGGYSPLHF. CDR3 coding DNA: TGTGCCAGTAGTATCTCCTCGGGGGGCTATTCACCCCTCCACTTT.

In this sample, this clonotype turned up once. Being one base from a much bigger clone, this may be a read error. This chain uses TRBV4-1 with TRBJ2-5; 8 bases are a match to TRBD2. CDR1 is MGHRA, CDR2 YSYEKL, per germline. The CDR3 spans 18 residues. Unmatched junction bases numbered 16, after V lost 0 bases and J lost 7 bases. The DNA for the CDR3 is TGCGCCAGCAGCCAAGAAAGTCTACTAGCGGAGAGCAAAGGGACCCAGTACTTC. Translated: CASSQESLLAESKGTQYF.

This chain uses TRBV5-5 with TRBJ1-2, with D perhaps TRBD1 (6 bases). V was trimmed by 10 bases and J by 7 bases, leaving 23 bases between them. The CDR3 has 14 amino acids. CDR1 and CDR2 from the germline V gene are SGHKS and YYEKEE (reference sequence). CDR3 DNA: TGTGCCCCCAAGGGACATCTCTTTAGGAGTGGCTACACCTTC. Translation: CAPKGHLFRSGYTF.

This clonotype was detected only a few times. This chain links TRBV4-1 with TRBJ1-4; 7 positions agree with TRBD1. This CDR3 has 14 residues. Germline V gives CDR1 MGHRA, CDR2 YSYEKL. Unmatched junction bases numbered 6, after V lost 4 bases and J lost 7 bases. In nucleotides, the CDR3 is TGCGCCAGCAGCCTACTGCAGGGGGTTGAAAAACTGTTTTTT. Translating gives CASSLLQGVEKLFF.

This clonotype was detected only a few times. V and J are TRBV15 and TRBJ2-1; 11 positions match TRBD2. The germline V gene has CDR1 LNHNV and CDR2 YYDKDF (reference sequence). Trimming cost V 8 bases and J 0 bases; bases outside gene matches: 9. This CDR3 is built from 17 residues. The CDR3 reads CATGGLAEASSYNEQFF. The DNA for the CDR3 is TGTGCCACCGGGGGACTAGCGGAGGCTAGCTCCTACAATGAGCAGTTCTTC.

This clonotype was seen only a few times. The CDR3 sequence: CSGNTGDYGYTF. CDR3 sequence (DNA): TGCAGCGGTAACACAGGGGACTATGGCTACACCTTC. This chain connects TRBV29-1 to TRBJ1-2; 7 bases align to TRBD1. After removal of 7 bases from V and 3 bases from J, the junction contained 5 bases not matched to a gene. Germline lookup yields CDR1 SQVTM and CDR2 ANQGSEA. The CDR3 spans 12 residues.

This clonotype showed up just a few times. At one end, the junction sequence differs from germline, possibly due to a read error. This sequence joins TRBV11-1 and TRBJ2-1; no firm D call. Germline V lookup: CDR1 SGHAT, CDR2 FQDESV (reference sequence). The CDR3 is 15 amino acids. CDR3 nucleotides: TGTGCCAGCAGTTTTAGGACCAGCTCCTACAATGAGCAGTTCTTT. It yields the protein CASSFRTSSYNEQFF.

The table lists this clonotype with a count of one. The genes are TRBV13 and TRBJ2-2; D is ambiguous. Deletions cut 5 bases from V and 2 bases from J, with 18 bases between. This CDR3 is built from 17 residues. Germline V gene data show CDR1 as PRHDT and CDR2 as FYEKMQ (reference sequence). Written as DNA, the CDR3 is TGTGCCAGCAGCCCACCCAGAAGAGACGCTAACACCGGGGAGCTGTTTTTT. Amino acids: CASSPPRRDANTGELFF.

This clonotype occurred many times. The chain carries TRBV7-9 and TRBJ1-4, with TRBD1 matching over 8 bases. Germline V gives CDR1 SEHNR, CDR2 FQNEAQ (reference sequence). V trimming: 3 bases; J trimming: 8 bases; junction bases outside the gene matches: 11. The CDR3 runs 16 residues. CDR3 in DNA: TGTGCCAGCAGCTTCCCGATGACAGGGGATGGGGAAAAACTGTTTTTT. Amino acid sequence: CASSFPMTGDGEKLFF.

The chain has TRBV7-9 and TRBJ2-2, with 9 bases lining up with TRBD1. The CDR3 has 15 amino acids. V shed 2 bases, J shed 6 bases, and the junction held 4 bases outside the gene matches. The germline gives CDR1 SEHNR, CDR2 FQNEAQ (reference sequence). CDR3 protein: CASSLQTGGPGELFF. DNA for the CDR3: TGTGCCAGCAGCTTACAGACAGGGGGTCCCGGGGAGCTGTTTTTT.

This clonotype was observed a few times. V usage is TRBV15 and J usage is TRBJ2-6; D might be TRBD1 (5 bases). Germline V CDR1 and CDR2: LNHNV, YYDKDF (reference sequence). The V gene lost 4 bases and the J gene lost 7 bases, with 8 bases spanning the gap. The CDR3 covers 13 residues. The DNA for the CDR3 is TGTGCCACCAGCAAACAGGCCGCCAACGTCCTGACTTTC. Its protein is CATSKQAANVLTF.

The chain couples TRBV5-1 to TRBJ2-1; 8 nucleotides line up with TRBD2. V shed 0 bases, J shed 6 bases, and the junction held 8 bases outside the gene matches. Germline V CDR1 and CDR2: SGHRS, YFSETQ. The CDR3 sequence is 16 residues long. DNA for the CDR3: TGCGCCAGCAGCTTGGTGTTGGGACTAGAGGCCAATGAGCAGTTCTTC. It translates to CASSLVLGLEANEQFF.

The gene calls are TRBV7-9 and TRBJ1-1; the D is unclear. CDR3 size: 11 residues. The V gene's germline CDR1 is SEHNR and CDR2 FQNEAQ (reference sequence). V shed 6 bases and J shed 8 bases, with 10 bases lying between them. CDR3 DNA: TGTGCCAGCAGGATCGGGGAGGAAGCTTTCTTT. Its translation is CASRIGEEAFF.

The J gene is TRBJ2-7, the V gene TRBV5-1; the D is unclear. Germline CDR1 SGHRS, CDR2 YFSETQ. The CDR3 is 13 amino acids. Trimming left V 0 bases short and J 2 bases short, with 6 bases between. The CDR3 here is CASSLESPYEQYF. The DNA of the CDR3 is TGCGCCAGCAGCTTGGAGAGCCCCTACGAGCAGTACTTC.

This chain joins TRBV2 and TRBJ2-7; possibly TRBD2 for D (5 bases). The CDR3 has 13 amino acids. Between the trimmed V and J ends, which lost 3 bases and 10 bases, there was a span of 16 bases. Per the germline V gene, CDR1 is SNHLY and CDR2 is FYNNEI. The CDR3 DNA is TGTGCCAGCAGTGAGAAGGGCGCGGGCATCCAGTACTTC. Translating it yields CASSEKGAGIQYF.

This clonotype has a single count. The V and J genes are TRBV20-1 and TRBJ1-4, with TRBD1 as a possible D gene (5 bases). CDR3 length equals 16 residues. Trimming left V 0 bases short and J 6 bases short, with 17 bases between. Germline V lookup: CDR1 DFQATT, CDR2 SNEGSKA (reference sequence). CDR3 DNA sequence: TGCAGTGCTAGAGAAGTCACTGGAGGGGTGGATGAAAAACTGTTTTTT. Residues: CSAREVTGGVDEKLFF.

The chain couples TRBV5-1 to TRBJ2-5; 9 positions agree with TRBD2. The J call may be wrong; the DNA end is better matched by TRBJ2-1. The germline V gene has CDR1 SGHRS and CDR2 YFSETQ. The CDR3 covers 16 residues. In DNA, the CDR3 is TGCGCCAGCAGCTTGGGTTCCACTAGCGGGTACAATGAGCAGTTCTTC. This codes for CASSLGSTSGYNEQFF.

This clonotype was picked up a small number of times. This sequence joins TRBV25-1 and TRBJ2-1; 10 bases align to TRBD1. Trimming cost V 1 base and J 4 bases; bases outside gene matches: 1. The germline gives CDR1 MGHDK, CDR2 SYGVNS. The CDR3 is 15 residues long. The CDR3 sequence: CASSEWDRGYNEQFF. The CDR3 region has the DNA TGTGCCAGCAGTGAATGGGACAGGGGATACAATGAGCAGTTCTTC.

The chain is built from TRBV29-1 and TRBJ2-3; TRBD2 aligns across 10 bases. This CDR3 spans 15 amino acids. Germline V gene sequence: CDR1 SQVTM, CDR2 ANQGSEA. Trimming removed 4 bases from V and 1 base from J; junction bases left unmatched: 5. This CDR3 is CSVVWSGGGTDTQYF. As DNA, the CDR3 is TGCAGCGTTGTATGGAGCGGGGGGGGCACAGATACGCAGTATTTT.